The present entry profiles one T cell receptor beta chain with its context. Antigen: not known. These data are taken from a study of cytomegalovirus exposure and HLA in healthy donors. Study-wide findings and caveats: DRB1 showed the most TCR associations and HLA-C the fewest in a later analysis, as rates varied by HLA locus. For cytomegalovirus status, the classifier reportedly gave diagnoses with high specificity and sensitivity. When analyzed later, a missense DCLRE1C variant was found to be linked to TCR beta V- and J-gene trimming.

CDR1 SGDLS and CDR2 YYNGEE come from the germline V gene. The V gene end was trimmed by 3 bases and the J gene end by 4 bases; junction bases not matched to a gene: 9. The CDR3 consists of 17 residues. The primer mix had 60 Vbeta and 13 Jbeta primers. The assay was immunoSEQ multiplex PCR, and TCRdb's table has in-frame clones only and misses some. In the table there are approximately 200,000 clones, about 83% of which are singletons. The receptor comes from a human donor in good health. The material sequenced was PBMCs. V gene TRBV9 combines with J gene TRBJ2-1; 11 nucleotides align to TRBD2. CDR3 nucleotide sequence: TGTGCCAGCAGCGACCGCCCCGGGACTAGCGGTTACAATGAGCAGTTCTTC. As protein: CASSDRPGTSGYNEQFF. The full variable domain, with the rest looked up from reference TRBV9 and TRBJ2-1, is DSGVTQTPKHLITATGQRVTLRCSPRSGDLSVYWYQQSLDQGLQFLIQYYNGEERAKGNILERFSAQQFPDLHSELNLSSLELGDSALYFCASSDRPGTSGYNEQFFGPGTRLTVL.